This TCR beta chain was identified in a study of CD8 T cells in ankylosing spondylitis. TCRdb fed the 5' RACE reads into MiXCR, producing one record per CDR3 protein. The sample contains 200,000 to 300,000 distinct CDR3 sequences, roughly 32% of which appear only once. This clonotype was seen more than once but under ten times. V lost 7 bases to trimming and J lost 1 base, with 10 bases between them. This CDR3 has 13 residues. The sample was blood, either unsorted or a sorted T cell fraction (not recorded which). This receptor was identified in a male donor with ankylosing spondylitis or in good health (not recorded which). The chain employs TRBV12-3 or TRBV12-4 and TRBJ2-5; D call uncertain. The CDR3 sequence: CASNRRIQETQYF. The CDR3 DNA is TGTGCCAGCAACCGACGGATCCAAGAGACCCAGTACTTC.